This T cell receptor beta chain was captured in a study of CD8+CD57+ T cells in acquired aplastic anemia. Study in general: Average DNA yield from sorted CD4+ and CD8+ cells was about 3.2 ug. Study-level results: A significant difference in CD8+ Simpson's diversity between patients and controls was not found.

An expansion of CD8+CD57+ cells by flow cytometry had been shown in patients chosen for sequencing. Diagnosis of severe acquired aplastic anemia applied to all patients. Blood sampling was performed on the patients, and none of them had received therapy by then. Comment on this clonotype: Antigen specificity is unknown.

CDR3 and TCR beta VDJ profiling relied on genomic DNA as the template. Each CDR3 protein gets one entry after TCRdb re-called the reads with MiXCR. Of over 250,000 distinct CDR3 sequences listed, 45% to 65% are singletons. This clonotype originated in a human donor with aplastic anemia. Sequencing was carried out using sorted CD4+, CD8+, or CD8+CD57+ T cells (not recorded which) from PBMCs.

This CDR3 reads CASSDRVGTGELFF. CDR3 bases: TGCGCCAGCAGCGACAGGGTGGGGACCGGGGAGCTGTTTTTT. The chain combines TRBV5-1 with TRBJ2-2, with TRBD1 matching 7 bases. The CDR3 consists of 14 residues. Germline V gene data show CDR1 as SGHRS and CDR2 as YFSETQ. V dropped 4 bases and J dropped 5; count of bases not matched to a gene: 5.